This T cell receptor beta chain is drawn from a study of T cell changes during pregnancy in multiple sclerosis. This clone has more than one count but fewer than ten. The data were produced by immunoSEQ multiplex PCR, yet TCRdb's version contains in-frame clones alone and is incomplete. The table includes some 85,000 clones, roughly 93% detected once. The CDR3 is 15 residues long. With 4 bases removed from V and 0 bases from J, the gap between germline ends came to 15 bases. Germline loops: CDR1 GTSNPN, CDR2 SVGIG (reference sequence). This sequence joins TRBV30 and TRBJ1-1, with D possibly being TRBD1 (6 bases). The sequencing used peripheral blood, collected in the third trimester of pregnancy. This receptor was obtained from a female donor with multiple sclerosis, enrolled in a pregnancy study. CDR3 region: CAWKRGGIMNTEAFF. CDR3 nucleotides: TGTGCCTGGAAAAGGGGGGGGATCATGAACACTGAAGCTTTCTTT.